Listed here are 18 T cell receptor beta chains from one sample, sequenced in a study of blood T cell repertoires in COVID-19. Clones were read by immunoSEQ multiplex PCR, and TCRdb kept only the in-frame ones, dropping some. This sample has some 170,000 clones; about 88% occur once, and the top ten carry around 1.3%. Sequencing was performed on PBMCs or T cells enriched from blood (not recorded which). The origin of the receptors is a human donor with acute COVID-19. The donor label of this sample is uncertain.

The V gene is TRBV30, the J gene TRBJ2-7, with D tentatively TRBD1 (6 bases). Germline V gives CDR1 GTSNPN, CDR2 SVGIG (reference sequence). V was trimmed by 5 bases and J by 9 bases, leaving 11 bases between them. CDR3 length: 10 residues. CDR3 in DNA: TGTGCCTGGTCTGCGGACAGGCAGTACTTC. It encodes CAWSADRQYF.

V usage is TRBV30 and J usage is TRBJ2-7, with 8 bases identical to TRBD1. The CDR3 covers 12 residues. The germline CDR1 and CDR2 sequences are GTSNPN and SVGIG (reference sequence). Trimming at V came to 7 bases and at J to 1 base, leaving 3 bases not matched to a gene. This CDR3 is CAFRQGSYEQYF. The CDR3 nucleotides read TGTGCCTTCCGACAGGGGTCCTACGAGCAGTACTTC.

V gene TRBV27 combines with J gene TRBJ1-2; D perhaps matches TRBD1 (5 bases). The CDR3 runs 14 residues. Trimming left V 5 bases short and J 3 bases short, with 13 bases between. Looked up from germline, CDR1 is MNHEY and CDR2 is SMNVEV (reference sequence). The CDR3 loop is CASSPGDWDYGYTF. In DNA form, the CDR3 reads TGTGCCAGCAGTCCCGGGGACTGGGACTATGGCTACACCTTC.

This chain links TRBV5-4 with TRBJ1-3; D is undetermined. Germline V gives CDR1 SGHNT, CDR2 YYREEE (reference sequence). The CDR3 has 15 residues. V was shortened by 0 bases and J by 4 bases, with 11 bases between the two germline ends. The CDR3 region is CASSLAPGSGNTIYF. In DNA, the CDR3 is TGTGCCAGCAGCTTGGCGCCGGGGTCGGGAAACACCATATATTTT.

This clone was counted between two and nine times. The chain joins TRBV21-1 to TRBJ1-2. TRBV21-1 is deemed a pseudogene. The CDR3 is made up of 17 amino acids. CDR3 loop: CASSNPCGPAPYYGYTF. For the CDR3, the DNA is TGTGCCAGCAGCAACCCCTGCGGGCCAGCCCCGTACTATGGCTACACCTTC.

The chain combines TRBV7-3 with TRBJ2-5, with D tentatively TRBD2 (6 bases). From germline, CDR1 is SGHTA and CDR2 FQGTGA. The germline V and J ends were trimmed by 5 bases and 3 bases, with 10 bases remaining between them. The CDR3 consists of 13 residues. CDR3 sequence (DNA): TGTGCCAGCAGCCCGACTAGGGAAGAGACCCAGTACTTC. The encoded protein is CASSPTREETQYF.

V gene TRBV6-5 combines with J gene TRBJ1-1; 9 bases map to TRBD1. Losses at the gene ends were 4 bases for V and 4 bases for J; bases not matched to a gene: 10. The CDR3 length is 16 residues. The germline V gene encodes CDR1 MNHEY and CDR2 SVGAGI. The DNA of the CDR3 is TGTGCCAGCAGTTCCATGACCGGGACAGGGATCACTGAAGCTTTCTTT. It specifies CASSSMTGTGITEAFF.

The V gene is TRBV11-2, the J gene TRBJ2-7, with 7 bases that match TRBD2. CDR3 length: 15 residues. V lost 3 bases and J lost 4; bases outside the gene matches: 9. Germline V CDR1 and CDR2: SGHAT, FQNNGV. The CDR3 loop reads CASSFGQGLPYEQYF. CDR3 in DNA: TGTGCCAGCAGCTTCGGGCAGGGACTACCTTACGAGCAGTACTTC. Variable domain in full (rest from reference TRBV11-2 and TRBJ2-7): EAGVAQSPRYKIIEKRQSVAFWCNPISGHATLYWYQQILGQGPKLLIQFQNNGVVDDSQLPKDRFSAERLKGVDSTLKIQPAKLEDSAVYLCASSFGQGLPYEQYFGPGTRLTVT.

This chain uses TRBV5-5 with TRBJ1-4, with D hard to call. Trimming removed 6 bases from V and 5 bases from J, with 14 bases in between. CDR3 length: 14 residues. Germline CDR1 is SGHKS and CDR2 is YYEKEE (reference sequence). The CDR3 DNA is TGTGCCAGCAATCAGCCGGGGTTAAATGAAAAACTGTTTTTT. Translation gives CASNQPGLNEKLFF.

This clone was seen a few times. The genes are TRBV5-6 and TRBJ1-2; D uncertain. Germline values: CDR1 SGHDT, CDR2 YYEEEE. Trimming took 0 bases from V and 4 from J, leaving 19 bases between them. The CDR3 sequence is 17 residues long. CDR3 residues: CASSLARPEAFLYGYTF. The CDR3 DNA is TGTGCCAGCAGCTTGGCCCGTCCGGAGGCCTTTCTCTATGGCTACACCTTC.

The chain joins TRBV18 to TRBJ2-5; 7 bases are a match to TRBD2. The CDR3 has 13 residues. Losses at the gene ends were 8 bases for V and 3 bases for J; bases not matched to a gene: 6. Germline loops: CDR1 KGHSH, CDR2 LQKENI. The CDR3 DNA reads TGTGCCAGCGAGAGAGGGAGGGAAGAGACCCAGTACTTC. This translates into CASERGREETQYF.

The chain employs TRBV6-5 and TRBJ2-7, with 8 bases lining up with TRBD1. V trimming: 2 bases; J trimming: 5 bases; junction bases outside the gene matches: 8. CDR1 and CDR2 (germline): MNHEY, SVGAGI. The CDR3 has 15 amino acids. DNA of the CDR3: TGTGCCAGCAGTTACGTTCAGGGGGCGATGAACGAGCAGTACTTC. Encoded protein: CASSYVQGAMNEQYF.

This clone has only a few counts. J is TRBJ2-7 and V is TRBV2; D is undetermined. The CDR3 is made up of 15 amino acids. Germline values: CDR1 SNHLY, CDR2 FYNNEI. Between the trimmed V and J ends, which lost 1 base and 0 bases, there was a span of 10 bases. The CDR3 is CASSEGVQLSYEQYF. CDR3 in DNA: TGTGCCAGCAGTGAAGGGGTACAGCTCTCCTACGAGCAGTACTTC. Full variable domain (missing parts from reference TRBV2 and TRBJ2-7): EPEVTQTPSHQVTQMGQEVILRCVPISNHLYFYWYRQILGQKVEFLVSFYNNEISEKSEIFDDQFSVERPDGSNFTLKIRSTKLEDSAMYFCASSEGVQLSYEQYFGPGTRLTVT.

The V gene is TRBV7-9, the J gene TRBJ2-7; 8 bases match TRBD2. The V gene end was trimmed by 4 bases and the J gene end by 0 bases; junction bases not matched to a gene: 2. The length of the CDR3 is 14 residues. Germline CDR1 reads SEHNR; CDR2 reads FQNEAQ (reference sequence). The CDR3 region is CASSSGTSSYEQYF. The CDR3 coding sequence is TGTGCCAGCAGCTCCGGGACTAGCTCCTACGAGCAGTACTTC. Full variable domain (remainder filled in from reference TRBV7-9 and TRBJ2-7): DTGVSQNPRHKITKRGQNVTFRCDPISEHNRLYWYRQTLGQGPEFLTYFQNEAQLEKSRLLSDRFSAERPKGSFSTLEIQRTEQGDSAMYLCASSSGTSSYEQYFGPGTRLTVT.

V usage is TRBV9 and J usage is TRBJ1-4; D is unclear. Germline V CDR1 and CDR2: SGDLS, YYNGEE. V lost 1 base and J 7 bases, leaving 26 bases between the germline ends. This CDR3 is 19 amino acids long. CDR3 sequence (DNA): TGTGCCAGCAGCGTAAGAGGCGGGGAAGGTCCGGTGGAAATTGAAAAACTGTTTTTT. As protein: CASSVRGGEGPVEIEKLFF.

The chain has TRBV7-9 and TRBJ1-1, with 8 nucleotides matching TRBD1. The junction had 9 bases not matched to a gene; V was cut back by 5 bases and J by 4 bases. The CDR3 length is 15 residues. Germline values: CDR1 SEHNR, CDR2 FQNEAQ (reference sequence). CDR3 DNA sequence: TGTGCCAGCAGCCTCTCCGGACAGGGCGGCACTGAAGCTTTCTTT. This gives the protein CASSLSGQGGTEAFF.

V gene TRBV12-3 or TRBV12-4 combines with J gene TRBJ1-1; D is undetermined. The length of the CDR3 is 13 residues. Deletions cut 1 base from V and 4 bases from J, with 7 bases between. CDR3 region: CASSLEEGTEAFF. The DNA of the CDR3 is TGTGCCAGCAGTTTAGAAGAGGGCACTGAAGCTTTCTTT.

The V and J genes are TRBV12-3 or TRBV12-4 and TRBJ2-1; D call uncertain. The CDR3 length is 12 residues. Trimming pared 3 bases from V and 7 bases from J, leaving 7 bases between. DNA for the CDR3: TGTGCCAGCAGTTTTTACCGGAATGAGCAGTTCTTC. Translating it yields CASSFYRNEQFF.